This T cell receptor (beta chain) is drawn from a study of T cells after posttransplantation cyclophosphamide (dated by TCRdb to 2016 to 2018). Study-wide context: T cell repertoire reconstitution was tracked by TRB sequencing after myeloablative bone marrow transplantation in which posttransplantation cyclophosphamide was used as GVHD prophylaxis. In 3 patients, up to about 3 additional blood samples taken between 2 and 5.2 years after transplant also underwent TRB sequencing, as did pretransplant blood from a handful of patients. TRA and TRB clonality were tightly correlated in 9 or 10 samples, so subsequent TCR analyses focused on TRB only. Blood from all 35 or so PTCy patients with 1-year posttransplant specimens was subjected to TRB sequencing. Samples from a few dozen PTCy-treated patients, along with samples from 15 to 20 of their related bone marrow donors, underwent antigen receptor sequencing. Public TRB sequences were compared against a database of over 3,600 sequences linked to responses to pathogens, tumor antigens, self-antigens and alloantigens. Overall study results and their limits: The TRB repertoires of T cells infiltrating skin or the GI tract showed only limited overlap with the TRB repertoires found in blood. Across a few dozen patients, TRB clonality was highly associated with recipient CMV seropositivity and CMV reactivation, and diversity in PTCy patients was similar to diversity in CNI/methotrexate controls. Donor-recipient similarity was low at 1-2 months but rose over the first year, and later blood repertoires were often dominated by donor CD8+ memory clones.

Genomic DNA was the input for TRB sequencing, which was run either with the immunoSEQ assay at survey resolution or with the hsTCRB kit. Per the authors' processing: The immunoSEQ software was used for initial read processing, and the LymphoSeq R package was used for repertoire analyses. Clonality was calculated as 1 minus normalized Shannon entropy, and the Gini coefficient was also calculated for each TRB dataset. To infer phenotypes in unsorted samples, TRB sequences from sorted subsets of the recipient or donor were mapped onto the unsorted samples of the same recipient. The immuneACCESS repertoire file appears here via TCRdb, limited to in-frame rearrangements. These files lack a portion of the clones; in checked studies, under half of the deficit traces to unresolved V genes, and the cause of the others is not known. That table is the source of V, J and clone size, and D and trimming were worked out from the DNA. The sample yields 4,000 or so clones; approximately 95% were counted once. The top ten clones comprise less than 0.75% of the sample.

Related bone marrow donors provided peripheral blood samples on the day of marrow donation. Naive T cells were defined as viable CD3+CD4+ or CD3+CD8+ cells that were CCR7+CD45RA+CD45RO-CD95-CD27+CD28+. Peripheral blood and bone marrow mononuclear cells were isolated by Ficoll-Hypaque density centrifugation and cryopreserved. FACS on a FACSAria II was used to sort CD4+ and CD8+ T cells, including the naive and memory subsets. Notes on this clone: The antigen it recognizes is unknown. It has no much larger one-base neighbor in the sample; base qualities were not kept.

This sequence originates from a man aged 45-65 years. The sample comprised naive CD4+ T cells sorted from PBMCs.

The nucleotides read TGCGCCAGCAGCTGGACAGGCAGAAACACTGAAGCTTTCTTT. It specifies CASSWTGRNTEAFF. The rearrangement joined TRBV5-1 to TRBJ1-1; TRBD1 agrees with 7 junctional bases. The V end gives up 3 bases and the J end 2 bases, leaving 4 bases in the junction not matched to a gene. Spanning cysteine to phenylalanine, the CDR3 consists of 14 amino acids. The CDR3 DNA has 42 bases and is translated from base 1. The germline V gene yields SGHRS for CDR1 and YFSETQ for CDR2. The CDR3, completed at both ends by the reference TRBV5-1 and TRBJ1-1 genes, gives the full variable domain KAGVTQTPRYLIKTRGQQVTLSCSPISGHRSVSWYQQTPGQGLQFLFEYFSETQRNKGNFPGRFSGRQFSNSRSEMNVSTLELGDSALYLCASSWTGRNTEAFFGQGTRLTVV.